The clone carrying this T cell receptor beta chain turned up a few times. The target antigen is unknown. This sample is part of a study of blood T cells in healthy people across ages. General observations from the study: Diversity estimated from one million T cells was considered an underestimate.

V was trimmed by 6 bases and J by 1 base, leaving 18 bases between them. This CDR3 is 16 amino acids long. CDR1 LNHDA and CDR2 SQIVND come from the germline V gene (reference sequence). The second PCR ran about 6 to 11 cycles with a sample-barcoded 5' primer and J-beta primers. TCRdb called the 5' RACE reads again in MiXCR, with one record for every CDR3 protein. The sample carries some 760,000 distinct CDR3 sequences, around 25% recorded once. These data were likewise used in another study, on T cells of mothers and their children.

The chain combines TRBV19 with TRBJ1-1; TRBD1 might be the D (6 bases). The sequenced sample was blood. This TCR came from a boy between 10 and 17 years old in good health. Here the CDR3 DNA reads TGTGCCAGTAGCCCTCGGGGGCAAAGGACGAACACTGAAGCTTTCTTT. Its translation is CASSPRGQRTNTEAFF. The variable domain in full, completed from reference TRBV19 and TRBJ1-1, reads DGGITQSPKYLFRKEGQNVTLSCEQNLNHDAMYWYRQDPGQGLRLIYYSQIVNDFQKGDIAEGYSVSREKKESFPLTVTSAQKNPTAFYLCASSPRGQRTNTEAFFGQGTRLTVV.